This T cell receptor beta chain was sequenced during a study of T cells in Graves' hyperthyroidism and ophthalmopathy. Study-level results: Median prediction lead before ophthalmopathy onset was around 6.9 months with the model.

Germline V lookup: CDR1 SNHLY, CDR2 FYNNEI. The CDR3 sequence is 12 residues long. V shed 6 bases, J shed 6 bases, and the junction held 4 bases outside the gene matches. Comments on this clonotype: Its target is not known.

Aged 18 to 65, the patients had hyperthyroidism that was newly diagnosed and had lasted under 2 months. Criteria for exclusion of patients were uncontrolled infection, other autoimmune disease, pregnancy or lactation. Clinical symptoms, serum thyroxine, TRAb, thyroid ultrasound and orbital computed tomography informed diagnoses. Amplification of TCR beta CDR3 regions was performed using RNA transcripts as template. The HTBI primer set served for first-round RT-PCR of the TCR CDR3. TCRdb reprocessed the multiplex PCR reads with MiXCR, giving one entry per CDR3 protein. The sample holds hundreds of thousands of distinct CDR3 sequences; 46% are singletons and the top ten take 8.2%.

This TCR was recovered from a young woman with Graves' hyperthyroidism. The sequenced material came from peripheral blood or thyroid tissue (not recorded which). V usage is TRBV2 and J usage is TRBJ2-5, with 7 bases fitting TRBD2. The CDR3 sequence is CASRRELKTQYF. CDR3 nucleotide sequence: TGTGCCAGCAGGCGGGAGTTAAAGACCCAGTACTTC.